The text below deals with one T cell receptor beta chain. Its specificity is unknown. This specimen comes from a study of cytomegalovirus exposure and HLA in healthy donors. General study findings and limits: Most TCR sequences were rare, but some public TCRs occurred in many donors. The investigators catalogued some 160 TCR beta chains as cytomegalovirus-associated. Reportedly, cytomegalovirus status was diagnosed with high sensitivity and specificity.

Germline V gene sequence: CDR1 SGHVS, CDR2 FQNEAQ. V trimming: 5 bases; J trimming: 0 bases; junction bases outside the gene matches: 4. CDR3 length: 15 amino acids. Libraries were prepared by immunoSEQ multiplex PCR; TCRdb keeps only in-frame clonotypes and omits some of them. In the table there are approximately 190,000 clones, roughly 82% of which are singletons. The validation cohort, a group of some 120 subjects, included the donors and was separate from the approximately 680-subject first cohort. The specimen was PBMCs. The sequence came from a woman aged 25 to 45 in good health and CMV-seropositive. The chain is built from TRBV7-8 and TRBJ2-4; TRBD2 agrees at 7 bases. DNA of the CDR3: TGTGCCAGCAGCCGGGGGGACGGAGCCAAAAACATTCAGTACTTC. This translates into CASSRGDGAKNIQYF.